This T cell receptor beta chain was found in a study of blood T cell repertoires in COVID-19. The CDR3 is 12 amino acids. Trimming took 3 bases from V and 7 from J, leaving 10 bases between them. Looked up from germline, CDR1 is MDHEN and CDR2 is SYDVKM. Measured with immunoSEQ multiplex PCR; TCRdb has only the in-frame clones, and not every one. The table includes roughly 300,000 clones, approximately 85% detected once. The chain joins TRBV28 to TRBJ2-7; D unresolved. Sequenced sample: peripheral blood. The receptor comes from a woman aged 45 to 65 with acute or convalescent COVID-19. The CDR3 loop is CASSFSQSEQYF. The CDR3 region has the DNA TGTGCCAGCAGTTTCTCGCAGTCGGAGCAGTACTTC.